The T cell receptor beta chain under discussion was sequenced for a study of T-cell reconstitution after alpha-beta-depleted transplantation in children. Broader study findings: Several hundred expanded graft clones reportedly were the source of alpha-beta T cells about two months after transplant.

A library of TCRbeta sequences, prepared with unique molecular identifiers, was generated. TCRdb reprocessed the PCR reads via MiXCR and lists one record per CDR3 protein. The sample lists about a million distinct CDR3 sequences; about 26% were seen once. The V gene end was trimmed by 8 bases and the J gene end by 1 base; junction bases not matched to a gene: 5. Germline loops: CDR1 MNHNS, CDR2 SASEGT. This CDR3 has 14 residues. About this clonotype: Antigen unknown.

The input for sequencing was PBMCs, mostly from graft donor cells, taken 360 days after TCRalphabeta/CD19-depleted stem cell transplant. The rearrangement joins TRBV6-1 to TRBJ1-1; 9 bases align to TRBD1. The origin of this receptor is a boy in the first two years of life who had a stem cell transplant for SCID, so the T cells may come from the graft donor. CDR3 sequence: CASWTGAPNTEAFF. The CDR3 DNA is TGTGCCAGCTGGACAGGGGCACCGAACACTGAAGCTTTCTTT.